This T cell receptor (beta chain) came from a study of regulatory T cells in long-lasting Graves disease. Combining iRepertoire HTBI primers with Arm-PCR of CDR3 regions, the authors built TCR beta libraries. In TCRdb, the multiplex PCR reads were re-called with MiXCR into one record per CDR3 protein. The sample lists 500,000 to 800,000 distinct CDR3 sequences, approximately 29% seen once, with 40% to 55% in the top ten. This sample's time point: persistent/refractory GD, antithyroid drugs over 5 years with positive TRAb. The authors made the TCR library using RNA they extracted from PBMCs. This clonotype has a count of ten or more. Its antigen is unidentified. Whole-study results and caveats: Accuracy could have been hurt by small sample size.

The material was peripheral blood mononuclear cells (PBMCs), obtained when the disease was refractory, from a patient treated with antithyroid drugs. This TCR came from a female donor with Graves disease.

Written as DNA, the CDR3 is TGTGCCAACATTCTCATCGGACAGGCGCTCTATGGCTACACCTTC. Translation: CANILIGQALYGYTF. V gene TRBV12-3 or TRBV12-4 combines with J gene TRBJ1-2; 7 bases line up with TRBD1. This CDR3 comprises 15 residues. V trimming: 10 bases; J trimming: 4 bases; junction bases outside the gene matches: 15.